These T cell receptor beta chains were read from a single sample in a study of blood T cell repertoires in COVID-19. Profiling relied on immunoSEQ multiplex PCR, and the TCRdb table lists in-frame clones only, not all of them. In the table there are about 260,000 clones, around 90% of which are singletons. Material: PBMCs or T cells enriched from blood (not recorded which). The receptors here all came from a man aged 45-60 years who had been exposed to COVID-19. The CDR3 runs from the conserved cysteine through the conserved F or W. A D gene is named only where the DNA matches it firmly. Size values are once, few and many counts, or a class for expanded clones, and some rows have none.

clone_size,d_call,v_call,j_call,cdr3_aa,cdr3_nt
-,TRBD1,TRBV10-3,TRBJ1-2,CAISESLDRDGYTF,TGTGCCATCAGTGAGTCGCTGGACAGGGATGGCTACACCTTC
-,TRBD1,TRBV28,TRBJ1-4,CASIGGFNEKLFF,TGTGCCAGCATAGGGGGCTTTAATGAAAAACTGTTTTTT
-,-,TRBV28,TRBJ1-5,CASSFLGRGQPQHF,TGTGCCAGCAGTTTTTTGGGTAGGGGTCAGCCCCAGCATTTT
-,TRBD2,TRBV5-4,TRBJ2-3,CASSPGTSGARTDTQYF,TGTGCCAGCAGCCCCGGGACTAGCGGGGCCCGCACAGATACGCAGTATTTT
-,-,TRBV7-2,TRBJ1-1,CASSAVRGLNTEAFF,TGTGCCAGCAGCGCCGTGAGAGGATTGAACACTGAAGCTTTCTTT
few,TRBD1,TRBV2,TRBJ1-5,CASSPGQGDDSNQPQHF,TGTGCCAGCAGTCCGGGACAGGGTGACGATAGCAATCAGCCCCAGCATTTT
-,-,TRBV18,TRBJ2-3,CASSGQGSDTQYF,TGTGCCAGCTCAGGGCAGGGGTCGGATACGCAGTATTTT
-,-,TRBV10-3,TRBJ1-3,CAISESREDTIYF,TGTGCCATCAGTGAGTCGAGGGAGGACACCATATATTTT
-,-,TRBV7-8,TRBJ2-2,CASSLVIGETGELFF,TGTGCCAGCAGCTTAGTTATAGGGGAAACCGGGGAGCTGTTTTTT
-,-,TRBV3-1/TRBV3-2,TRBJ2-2,CASRYSGELFF,TGTGCCAGCCGCTACAGCGGGGAGCTGTTTTTT
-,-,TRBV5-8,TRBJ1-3,CASSSHYGNTIYF,TGTGCCAGCAGCTCACATTATGGAAACACCATATATTTT
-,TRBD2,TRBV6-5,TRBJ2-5,CASSSAGVETQYF,TGTGCCAGCAGTTCAGCGGGAGTTGAGACCCAGTACTTC
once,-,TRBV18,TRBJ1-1,CASSPTQGSGTEAFF,TGTGCCAGCTCCCCCACACAGGGAAGTGGCACTGAAGCTTTCTTT
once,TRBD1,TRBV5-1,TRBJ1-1,CASSSRTGMNTEAFF,TGCGCCAGCAGCTCAAGGACAGGGATGAACACTGAAGCTTTCTTT
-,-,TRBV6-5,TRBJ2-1,CASRPDTYNEQFF,TGTGCCAGCAGGCCTGACACATACAATGAGCAGTTCTTC
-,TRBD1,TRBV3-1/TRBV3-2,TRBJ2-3,CASSQEHSGTGSTDTQYF,TGTGCCAGCAGCCAAGAGCACTCCGGGACAGGGAGTACAGATACGCAGTATTTT
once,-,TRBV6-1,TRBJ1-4,CASSEIPYNEKLFF,TGTGCCAGCAGTGAAATCCCCTATAATGAAAAACTGTTTTTT
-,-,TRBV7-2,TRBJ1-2,CASSLGDMRGYTF,TGTGCCAGCAGCTTAGGGGACATGAGGGGCTACACCTTC
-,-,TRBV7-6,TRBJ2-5,CASNPGGTGLETQYF,TGTGCCAGCAACCCGGGGGGGACAGGGCTGGAGACCCAGTACTTC
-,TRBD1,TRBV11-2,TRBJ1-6,CASSLGTGLVGGGNSPLHF,TGTGCCAGCAGCTTAGGAACAGGGTTGGTAGGGGGCGGTAATTCACCCCTCCACTTT
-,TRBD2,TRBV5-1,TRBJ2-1,CASSGGSGYNEQFF,TGCGCCAGCAGCGGGGGTAGCGGGTACAATGAGCAGTTCTTC
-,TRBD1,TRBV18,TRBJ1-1,CASSPNPTGGVITEAFF,TGTGCCAGCTCACCTAACCCGACAGGGGGCGTTATCACTGAAGCTTTCTTT
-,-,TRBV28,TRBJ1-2,CASSLAGSAYGYTF,TGTGCCAGCAGTTTAGCAGGGTCAGCCTATGGCTACACCTTC
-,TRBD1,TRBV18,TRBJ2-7,CASSPGQVDYEQYF,TGTGCCAGCTCACCCGGACAGGTAGACTACGAGCAGTACTTC
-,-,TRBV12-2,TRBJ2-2,CASRFGAGYTGELFF,TGTGCAAGTCGCTTCGGTGCCGGGTACACCGGGGAGCTGTTTTTT
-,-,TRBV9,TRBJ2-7,CASSVETDAYEQYF,TGTGCCAGCAGCGTAGAAACAGACGCCTACGAGCAGTACTTC
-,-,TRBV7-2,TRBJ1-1,CASSLDAGKAFF,TGTGCCAGCAGCTTAGACGCGGGAAAAGCTTTCTTT
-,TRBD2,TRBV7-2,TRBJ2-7,CASSLVLAGYEQYF,TGTGCCAGCAGCTTAGTCCTAGCGGGGTACGAGCAGTACTTC
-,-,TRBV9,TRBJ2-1,CASSVYPGNTYNEQFF,TGTGCCAGCAGCGTCTACCCGGGAAATACCTACAATGAGCAGTTCTTC
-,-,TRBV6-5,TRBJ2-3,CASSSQSTDTQYF,TGTGCCAGCAGTTCCCAAAGCACAGATACGCAGTATTTT
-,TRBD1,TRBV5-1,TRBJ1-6,CASRSRQGNNSPLHF,TGCGCCAGCAGAAGCCGACAGGGGAATAATTCACCCCTCCACTTT
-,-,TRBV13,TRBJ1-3,CASSLRGHLSSGNTIYF,TGTGCCAGCAGCCTCAGAGGACACTTGAGCTCTGGAAACACCATATATTTT
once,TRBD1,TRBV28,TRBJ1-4,CASTRTGPGANEKLFF,TGTGCCAGCACCCGGACAGGACCCGGAGCAAATGAAAAACTGTTTTTT
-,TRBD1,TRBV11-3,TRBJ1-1,CASSPTGGMNTEAFF,TGTGCCAGCAGCCCGACAGGGGGAATGAACACTGAAGCTTTCTTT
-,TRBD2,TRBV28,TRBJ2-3,CASSTWTSGTSTDTQYF,TGTGCCAGCAGCACGTGGACTAGCGGGACTAGCACAGATACGCAGTATTTT
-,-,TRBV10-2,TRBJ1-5,CASSPENQPQHF,TGCGCCAGCAGTCCAGAAAATCAGCCCCAGCATTTT
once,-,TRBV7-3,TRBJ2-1,CASSWTGSNEQFF,TGTGCCAGCAGCTGGACGGGGTCCAATGAGCAGTTCTTC
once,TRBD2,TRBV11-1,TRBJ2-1,CASSLAASGANNEQFF,TGTGCCAGCAGCTTAGCGGCTAGCGGGGCCAACAATGAGCAGTTCTTC
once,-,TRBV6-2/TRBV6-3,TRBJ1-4,CASSYAQITEKLFF,TGTGCCAGCAGTTACGCCCAGATAACTGAAAAACTGTTTTTT
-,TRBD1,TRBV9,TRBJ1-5,CASSARDRANQPQHF,TGTGCCAGCAGCGCAAGGGACAGGGCGAATCAGCCCCAGCATTTT
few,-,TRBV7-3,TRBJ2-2,CASSIGAGNTGELFF,TGTGCCAGCAGCATAGGGGCAGGGAACACCGGGGAGCTGTTTTTT
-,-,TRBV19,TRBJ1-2,CASSFIEGPHGYTF,TGTGCCAGTAGTTTTATCGAGGGCCCTCATGGCTACACCTTC
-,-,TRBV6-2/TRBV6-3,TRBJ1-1,CASSPTSSGGNTEAFF,TGTGCCAGCAGCCCTACCTCCTCCGGGGGGAACACTGAAGCTTTCTTT
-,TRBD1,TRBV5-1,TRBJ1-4,CASSFTGQGLNEKLFF,TGCGCCAGCAGCTTTACTGGACAGGGCCTTAATGAAAAACTGTTTTTT
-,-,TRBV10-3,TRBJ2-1,CAISVGSIYNEQFF,TGTGCCATCAGTGTCGGGAGTATCTACAATGAGCAGTTCTTC
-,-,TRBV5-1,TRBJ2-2,CASSSPRRSDTGELFF,TGCGCCAGCAGCTCACCCAGGCGATCGGACACCGGGGAGCTGTTTTTT
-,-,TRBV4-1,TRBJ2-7,CASSQGPPSDNGYEQYF,TGCGCCAGCAGCCAAGGACCACCTAGCGATAACGGGTACGAGCAGTACTTC
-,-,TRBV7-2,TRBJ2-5,CASTSPGIVEETQYF,TGTGCCAGCACCTCACCGGGTATAGTTGAAGAGACCCAGTACTTC
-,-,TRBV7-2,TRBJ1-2,CASSPRSGTAGYTF,TGTGCCAGCAGCCCTCGTTCCGGGACTGCTGGCTACACCTTC